This T cell receptor (beta chain) emerged from a study of T cell responses to AZD1222 COVID-19 vaccine. Overall study context: Second-dose recipients at about 4 or about 12 weeks were treated as one pooled group.

Clones were read by immunoSEQ multiplex PCR, and TCRdb kept only the in-frame ones, dropping some. Seen here are fewer than 120,000 clones, 81% observed once, and the top ten hold 3.5% to 5.5%. The germline gives CDR1 MNHEY, CDR2 SMNVEV (reference sequence). With 7 bases clipped from V and 0 bases from J, the junction kept 11 bases outside the gene matches. The CDR3 spans 17 residues. The rearrangement joins TRBV27 to TRBJ2-1, with 8 bases that match TRBD2. This sequence was found in an adult in good health. The specimen was peripheral blood, collected on day 0 of AZD1222 vaccination. The CDR3 reads CASTDSVGTSSYNEQFF. The CDR3 coding sequence is TGTGCCAGCACCGACTCGGTCGGGACTAGCTCCTACAATGAGCAGTTCTTC.